This T cell receptor (beta chain) was retrieved from a study of blood T cell repertoires in COVID-19. About the study: From T cells, B-cell-depleted T cells, or PBMCs came the material, which was cDNA or gDNA.

The repertoire was sequenced with immunoSEQ multiplex PCR; TCRdb's copy has only in-frame clones and lacks some. The sample carries 65,000 to 85,000 clones, under 95% recorded once. The length of the CDR3 is 14 residues. Germline values: CDR1 SGHAT, CDR2 FQDESV (reference sequence). Trimming stripped 2 bases from V and 7 bases from J, with 14 bases between. Material: peripheral blood. The receptor was isolated from a human donor in a cohort sampled during active COVID-19. The V call is TRBV11-1, the J call TRBJ1-2; the D gene is possibly TRBD1 (5 bases). CDR3 region: CASSLRSQGGGYTF. The CDR3 DNA follows: TGTGCCAGCAGCTTAAGGTCCCAGGGTGGTGGCTACACCTTC.